Listed here are 24 T cell receptor beta chains from one sample, sequenced in a study of regulatory T cells in long-lasting Graves disease. Construction of the TCR beta libraries employed iRepertoire HTBI primers in conjunction with Arm-PCR of CDR3 regions. A single record per CDR3 protein comes from TCRdb applying MiXCR to the multiplex PCR reads. The data contain more than 300,000 distinct CDR3 sequences, about an eighth of them singletons. Noted time point: newly diagnosed GD, antithyroid drugs for less than 3 months. PBMC-extracted RNA yielded the TCR library. These same records also appear under a second study, on T cells in Graves' hyperthyroidism and ophthalmopathy.

Sequencing used peripheral blood mononuclear cells (PBMCs), obtained at new diagnosis, from a patient treated with antithyroid drugs. The receptors were sampled from a young woman with Graves disease.

This clonotype was counted only a few times. This may stem from a read error, because a much larger clone lies one nucleotide away. The V and J genes are TRBV28 and TRBJ1-5; D gene uncertain. Germline V lookup: CDR1 MDHEN, CDR2 SYDVKM. The CDR3 has 14 residues. Here the CDR3 reads CAGSGMIGVQPQHF. The CDR3 DNA is TGTGCCGGCAGTGGAATGATCGGAGTTCAGCCCCAGCATTTT. Full variable domain (missing parts from reference TRBV28 and TRBJ1-5): DVKVTQSSRYLVKRTGEKVFLECVQDMDHENMFWYRQDPGLGLRLIYFSYDVKMKEKGDIPEGYSVSREKKERFSLILESASTNQTSMYLCAGSGMIGVQPQHFGDGTRLSIL.

A remark on this clonotype: A far more abundant clone sits one base away, making this likely a read error. The CDR3 does not end in the conserved phenylalanine or tryptophan, so this is likely a read error. CDR3 residues: CASSHVPEPGLADPSTDTQYS. In DNA, the CDR3 is TGTGCCAGCAGCCATGTCCCCGAGCCGGGACTAGCGGATCCTAGCACAGATACGCAGTATTCT. This sequence joins TRBV11-2 and TRBJ2-3, with 11 bases that match TRBD2. V shed 5 bases and J 0 bases; nucleotides not matched to a gene: 19. There are 21 residues in the CDR3. Germline values: CDR1 SGHAT, CDR2 FQNNGV.

The sample holds many counts of this clonotype. This sequence joins TRBV3-1 and TRBJ1-4; 10 bases map to TRBD1. V gave up 5 bases and J gave up 15 bases; unmatched junction bases: 18. From germline, CDR1 is LGHDT and CDR2 YNNKEL (reference sequence). There are 16 residues in the CDR3. The CDR3 bases are TGTGCCAGCAGCGCTATTTACCGGGACAGGGGCCAAAGGATGTTTTTT. As protein: CASSAIYRDRGQRMFF.

This clonotype was recorded at least ten times. The chain is built from TRBV5-4 and TRBJ1-1; 10 bases align to TRBD1. V dropped 4 bases and J dropped 4; count of bases not matched to a gene: 13. This CDR3 spans 17 amino acids. Germline CDR1 is SGHNT and CDR2 is YYREEE (reference sequence). For the CDR3, the DNA is TGTGCCAGCAGCAGCCCAGACAGGGGGCGTTTGGGCACTGAAGCTTTCTTT. It yields the protein CASSSPDRGRLGTEAFF.

This clonotype was counted ten times or more. The J gene is TRBJ2-3, the V gene TRBV2; D tentatively fits TRBD1 or TRBD2 (5 bases each). Germline CDR1 reads SNHLY; CDR2 reads FYNNEI. There are 20 residues in the CDR3. V lost 3 bases and J lost 2, with 27 bases in between. CDR3 DNA: TGTGCCAGCAGTGATGACGGTTCGTGGTCCGGGACGCTAGACACAGATACGCAGTATTTT. It is translated as CASSDDGSWSGTLDTDTQYF. The variable domain in full, completed from reference TRBV2 and TRBJ2-3, reads EPEVTQTPSHQVTQMGQEVILRCVPISNHLYFYWYRQILGQKVEFLVSFYNNEISEKSEIFDDQFSVERPDGSNFTLKIRSTKLEDSAMYFCASSDDGSWSGTLDTDTQYFGPGTRLTVL.

This clonotype was counted ten times or more. V and J are TRBV25-1 and TRBJ1-1; no firm D call. CDR1 is MGHDK, CDR2 SYGVNS, per germline. This CDR3 comprises 14 residues. V lost 0 bases to trimming and J lost 7 bases, with 12 bases between them. The CDR3 DNA reads as TGTGCCAGCAGTGAATATGGGAGCGCCATTGAAGCTTTCTTT. Its translation is CASSEYGSAIEAFF.

This clonotype was seen ten or more times. V is TRBV7-9 and J is TRBJ2-1; D gene uncertain. Trimming cost V 8 bases and J 0 bases, with 8 bases left between them. The CDR3 sequence is 13 residues long. Germline V gene sequence: CDR1 SEHNR, CDR2 FQNEAQ (reference sequence). This CDR3 is CASGYSSYNEQFF. DNA of the CDR3: TGTGCCAGCGGGTATTCCTCCTACAATGAGCAGTTCTTC.

V is TRBV5-6 and J is TRBJ2-1; TRBD2 agrees at 8 bases. This CDR3 is 16 amino acids long. With 0 bases clipped from V and 9 bases from J, the junction kept 11 bases outside the gene matches. The germline V gene has CDR1 SGHDT and CDR2 YYEEEE. This chain's CDR3 is CASSLVGLAGVGEQFF. CDR3 sequence (DNA): TGTGCCAGCAGCTTGGTAGGTCTAGCGGGTGTAGGTGAGCAGTTCTTC.

This clonotype was found many times. This chain joins TRBV14 and TRBJ2-1; TRBD2 aligns across 7 bases. V was clipped by 6 bases and J by 3 bases; unmatched bases: 11. Germline CDR1 reads SGHDN; CDR2 reads FVKESK. The CDR3 length is 16 residues. The CDR3 DNA sequence: TGTGCCAGCAGTCCCCTCCGGACTAGGAGCTACAATGAGCAGTTCTTC. Translated, it gives CASSPLRTRSYNEQFF.

This clonotype was detected many times. The genes are TRBV28 and TRBJ2-3; 9 nucleotides align to TRBD2. The CDR3 runs 19 residues. Germline assignment: CDR1 MDHEN and CDR2 SYDVKM. V dropped 8 bases and J dropped 1; count of bases not matched to a gene: 19. This CDR3 reads CASGVSGGSGRRGTDTQYF. The CDR3 nucleotides are TGTGCCAGCGGAGTGAGTGGGGGTAGCGGGAGAAGGGGCACAGATACGCAGTATTTT.

This clonotype appeared many times. The chain is built from TRBV28 and TRBJ2-1; tentative D call: TRBD2 (5 bases). CDR3 length: 16 amino acids. From germline, CDR1 is MDHEN and CDR2 SYDVKM. Deletions cut 1 base from V and 7 bases from J, with 17 bases between. CDR3 nucleotide sequence: TGTGCCAGCAGTTTATTAGGCGGGTTGCTTTTGAATGAGCAGTTCTTC. Translated, it gives CASSLLGGLLLNEQFF.

This clonotype was seen at least ten times. The V and J genes are TRBV5-1 and TRBJ2-3; 8 nucleotides line up with TRBD2. The trim removed 4 bases at V and 3 bases at J, leaving 7 bases unmatched. Germline V gene lookup returns CDR1 SGHRS and CDR2 YFSETQ. The CDR3 runs 15 residues. CDR3 protein: CASSLSGDITDTQYF. The DNA for the CDR3 is TGCGCCAGCAGCCTTAGCGGGGACATTACAGATACGCAGTATTTT.

This clonotype was detected ten times or more. The chain joins TRBV2 to TRBJ2-1; 10 nucleotides line up with TRBD2. Germline CDR1 reads SNHLY; CDR2 reads FYNNEI. With 6 bases clipped from V and 8 bases from J, the junction kept 7 bases outside the gene matches. The CDR3 contains 14 residues. In DNA form, the CDR3 reads TGTGCCAGCAGAAAGGCTAGCGGGAGTGATGAGCAGTTCTTC. The encoded protein is CASRKASGSDEQFF.

At least ten counts were recorded for this clonotype. This sequence joins TRBV6-1 and TRBJ1-1; tentatively, D is TRBD1 (5 bases). Trimming removed 8 bases at V and 0 bases at J, with 7 bases between. Germline V gives CDR1 MNHNS, CDR2 SASEGT. This CDR3 region has 12 residues. The CDR3 nucleotides are TGTGCCAGCCAGGGCCTGAACACTGAAGCTTTCTTT. Amino acid sequence: CASQGLNTEAFF.

The chain has TRBV27 and TRBJ2-5; no clear D. The CDR3 length is 14 residues. The ends were cut back, 3 bases at V and 4 bases at J, with 12 bases in the middle. Germline V gene data show CDR1 as MNHEY and CDR2 as SMNVEV (reference sequence). CDR3 nucleotide sequence: TGTGCCAGCAGTTTTGGGCCCCAAAGAGAGACCCAGTACTTC. It yields the protein CASSFGPQRETQYF.

The chain uses TRBV15 and TRBJ1-1, with D possibly being TRBD1 (5 bases). The CDR3 extends over 13 amino acids. The germline V and J ends were trimmed by 8 bases and 7 bases, with 17 bases remaining between them. Germline V gene sequence: CDR1 LNHNV, CDR2 YYDKDF (reference sequence). The CDR3 loop is CATRSDRQGEAFF. Here the CDR3 DNA reads TGTGCCACCCGATCAGACCGCCAGGGTGAAGCTTTCTTT.

This clonotype has ten or more counts. J is TRBJ1-5 and V is TRBV20-1; D is undetermined. V was cut by 3 bases and J by 4 bases, with 16 bases left in between. The CDR3 loop spans 15 amino acids. The germline CDR1 and CDR2 sequences are DFQATT and SNEGSKA (reference sequence). Here the CDR3 DNA reads TGCAGTGCTAGGAATACACACTCTCCAAATCAGCCCCAGCATTTT. It encodes CSARNTHSPNQPQHF.

The chain joins TRBV2 to TRBJ2-1; D gene uncertain. The CDR3 runs 11 residues. Germline-derived CDR1 and CDR2 are SNHLY and FYNNEI. V was pared by 10 bases and J by 7 bases, with 11 bases between. The CDR3 DNA reads TGTGCCAAAGGGCCGAGGAATGAGCAGTTCTTC. Amino acid sequence: CAKGPRNEQFF.

Concerning this clonotype itself: This clone may be a read error of a much larger clone one base away. The rearrangement joins TRBV7-2 to TRBJ2-5; 10 bases line up with TRBD1. Germline CDR1 and CDR2: SGHTA and FQGNSA. The length of the CDR3 is 15 residues. In DNA, the CDR3 is TGTGCCAGCAGCTGGGACAGGGGACTGAACAATGAGCGGTTCTTC. Residues: CASSWDRGLNNERFF.

This clonotype was detected ten times or more. The chain is built from TRBV12-3 or TRBV12-4 and TRBJ2-3; a possible D gene is TRBD2 (5 bases). Trimming stripped 8 bases from V and 6 bases from J, with 18 bases between. This CDR3 contains 14 residues. CDR3 sequence reads: CASRRDLSWDTQYF. The CDR3 nucleotides are TGTGCCAGCCGCCGGGATCTCAGTTGGGATACGCAGTATTTT.

The J gene is TRBJ2-3, the V gene TRBV28, with D possibly being TRBD2 (6 bases). The germline CDR1 and CDR2 sequences are MDHEN and SYDVKM. Trimming removed 5 bases from V and 8 bases from J, with 11 bases in between. There are 12 residues in the CDR3. CDR3 DNA sequence: TGTGCCAGCAGTGGGAGGCGGGGTACGCAGTATTTT. Its translation: CASSGRRGTQYF.

V gene TRBV20-1 combines with J gene TRBJ1-5; D remains ambiguous. CDR1 is DFQATT, CDR2 SNEGSKA, per germline (reference sequence). The germline V and J ends were trimmed by 7 bases and 4 bases, with 17 bases remaining between them. This CDR3 has 14 amino acids. CDR3 DNA sequence: TGCAGTGTGGCTGTCAGTGACCCAAATCAGCCCCAGCATTTT. This codes for CSVAVSDPNQPQHF.

In its sample, this clonotype was seen a few times. The rearrangement links TRBV6-1 to TRBJ2-3; 11 bases align to TRBD2. CDR3 length equals 15 residues. In germline, CDR1 is MNHNS, CDR2 SASEGT. Trimming at V came to 8 bases and at J to 4 bases, leaving 8 bases not matched to a gene. The CDR3 DNA reads as TGTGCCAGCGCGAGTAGCGGGGGGGCAGCAGATACGCAGTATTTT. This translates into CASASSGGAADTQYF.

This clonotype has ten or more counts. The rearrangement joins TRBV7-9 to TRBJ1-4; D is undetermined. CDR1 is SEHNR, CDR2 FQNEAQ, per germline (reference sequence). V was shortened by 1 base and J by 8 bases, with 8 bases between the two germline ends. The CDR3 length is 13 residues. In DNA, the CDR3 is TGTGCCAGCAGCTTAGAAACAGAGGAAAAACTGTTTTTT. Translating it yields CASSLETEEKLFF. The full variable domain, in which reference TRBV7-9 and TRBJ1-4 provide the parts outside the CDR3, is DTGVSQNPRHKITKRGQNVTFRCDPISEHNRLYWYRQTLGQGPEFLTYFQNEAQLEKSRLLSDRFSAERPKGSFSTLEIQRTEQGDSAMYLCASSLETEEKLFFGSGTQLSVL.